This TCR beta chain was observed in a study of blood T cell repertoires in COVID-19. At the level of the study: Donors in the United States, Italy and Spain gave samples during acute or convalescent COVID-19. T cells, B-cell-depleted T cells, or PBMCs supplied cDNA or gDNA.

This clone has a single count. Per the original methods: Cell counts per sample came from amplifying reference gene primers. Sequencing was performed with immunoSEQ multiplex PCR; in TCRdb, only in-frame clones are kept and a portion is missing. V and J calls and clone size follow that table, whereas D and trimming were derived from the DNA. Of around 61,000 clones listed, over 85% are singletons. Germline CDR1 is MNHEY and CDR2 is SVGAGI. The CDR3 is 13 residues long. V lost 7 bases and J lost 4; bases outside the gene matches: 5. This TCR was sampled from a man in his 60s with acute or convalescent COVID-19. Sequencing was carried out using peripheral blood. This chain uses TRBV6-5 with TRBJ1-1; 8 bases match TRBD1. The CDR3 loop reads CASTVTGGTEAFF. The CDR3, as DNA: TGTGCCAGCACCGTTACAGGGGGCACTGAAGCTTTCTTT.